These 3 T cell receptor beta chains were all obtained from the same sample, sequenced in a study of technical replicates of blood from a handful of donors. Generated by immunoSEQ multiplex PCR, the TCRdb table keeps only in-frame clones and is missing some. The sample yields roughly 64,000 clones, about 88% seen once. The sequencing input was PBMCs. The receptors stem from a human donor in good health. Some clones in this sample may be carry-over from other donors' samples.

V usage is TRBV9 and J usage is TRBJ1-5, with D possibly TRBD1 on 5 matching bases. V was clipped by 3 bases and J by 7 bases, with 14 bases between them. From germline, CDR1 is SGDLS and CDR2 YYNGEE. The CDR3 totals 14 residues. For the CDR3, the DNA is TGTGCCAGCAGCGGGTCGGGGGGGAGCCAGCCCCAGCATTTT. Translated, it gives CASSGSGGSQPQHF.

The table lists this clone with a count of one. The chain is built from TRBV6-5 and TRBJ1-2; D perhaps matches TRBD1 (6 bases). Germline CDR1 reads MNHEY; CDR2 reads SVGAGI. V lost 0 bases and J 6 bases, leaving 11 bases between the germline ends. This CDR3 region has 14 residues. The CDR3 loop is CASSYSTGFNGYTF. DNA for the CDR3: TGTGCCAGCAGTTACTCCACAGGGTTTAATGGCTACACCTTC.

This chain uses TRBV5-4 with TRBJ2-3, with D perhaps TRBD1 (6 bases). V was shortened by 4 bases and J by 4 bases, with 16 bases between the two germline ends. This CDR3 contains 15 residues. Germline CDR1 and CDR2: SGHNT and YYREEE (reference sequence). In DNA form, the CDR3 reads TGTGCCAGCAGCCAGACAGGCAGGGGCGCAGATACGCAGTATTTT. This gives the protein CASSQTGRGADTQYF.